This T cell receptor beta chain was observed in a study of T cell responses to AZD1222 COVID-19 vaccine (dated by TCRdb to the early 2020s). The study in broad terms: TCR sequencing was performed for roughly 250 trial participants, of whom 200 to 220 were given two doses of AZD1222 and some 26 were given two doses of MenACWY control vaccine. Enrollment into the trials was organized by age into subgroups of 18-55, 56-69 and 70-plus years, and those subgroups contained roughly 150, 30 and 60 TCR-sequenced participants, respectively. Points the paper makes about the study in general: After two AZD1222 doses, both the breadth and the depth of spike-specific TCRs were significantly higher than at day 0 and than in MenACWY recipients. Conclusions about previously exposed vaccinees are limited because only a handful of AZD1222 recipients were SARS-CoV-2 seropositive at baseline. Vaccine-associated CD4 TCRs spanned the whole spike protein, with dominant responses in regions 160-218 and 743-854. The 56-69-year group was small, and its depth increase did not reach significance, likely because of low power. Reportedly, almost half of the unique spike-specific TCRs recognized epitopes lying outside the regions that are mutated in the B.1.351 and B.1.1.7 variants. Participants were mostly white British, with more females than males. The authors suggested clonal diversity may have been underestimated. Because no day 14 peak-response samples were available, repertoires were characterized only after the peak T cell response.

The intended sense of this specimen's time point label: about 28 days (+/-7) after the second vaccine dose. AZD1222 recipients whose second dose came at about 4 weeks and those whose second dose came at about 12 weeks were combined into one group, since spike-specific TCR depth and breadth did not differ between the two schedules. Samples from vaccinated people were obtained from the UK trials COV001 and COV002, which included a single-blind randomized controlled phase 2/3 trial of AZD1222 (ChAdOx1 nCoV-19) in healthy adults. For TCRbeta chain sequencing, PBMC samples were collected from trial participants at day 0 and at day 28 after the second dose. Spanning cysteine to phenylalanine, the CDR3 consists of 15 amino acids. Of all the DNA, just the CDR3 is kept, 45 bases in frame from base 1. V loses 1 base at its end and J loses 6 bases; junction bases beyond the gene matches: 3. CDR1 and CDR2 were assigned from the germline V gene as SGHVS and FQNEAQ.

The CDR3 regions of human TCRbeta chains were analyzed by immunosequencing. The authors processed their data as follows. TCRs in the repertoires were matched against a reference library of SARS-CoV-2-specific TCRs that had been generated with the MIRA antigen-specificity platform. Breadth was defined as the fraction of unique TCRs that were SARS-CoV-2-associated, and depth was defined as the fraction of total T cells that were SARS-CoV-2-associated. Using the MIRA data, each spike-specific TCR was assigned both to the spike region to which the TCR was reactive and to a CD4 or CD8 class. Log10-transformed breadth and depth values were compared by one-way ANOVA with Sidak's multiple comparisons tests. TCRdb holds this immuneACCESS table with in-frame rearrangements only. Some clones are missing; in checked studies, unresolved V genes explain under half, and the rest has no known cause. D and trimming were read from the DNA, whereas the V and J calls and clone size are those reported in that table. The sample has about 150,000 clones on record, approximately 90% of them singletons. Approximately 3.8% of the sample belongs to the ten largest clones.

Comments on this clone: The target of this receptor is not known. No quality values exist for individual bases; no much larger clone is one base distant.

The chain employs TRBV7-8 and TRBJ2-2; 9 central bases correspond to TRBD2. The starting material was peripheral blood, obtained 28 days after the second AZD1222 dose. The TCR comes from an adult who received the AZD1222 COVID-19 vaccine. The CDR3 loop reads CASSLGGGAPGELFF. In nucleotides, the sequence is TGTGCCAGCAGCTTAGGCGGGGGGGCCCCCGGGGAGCTGTTTTTT.